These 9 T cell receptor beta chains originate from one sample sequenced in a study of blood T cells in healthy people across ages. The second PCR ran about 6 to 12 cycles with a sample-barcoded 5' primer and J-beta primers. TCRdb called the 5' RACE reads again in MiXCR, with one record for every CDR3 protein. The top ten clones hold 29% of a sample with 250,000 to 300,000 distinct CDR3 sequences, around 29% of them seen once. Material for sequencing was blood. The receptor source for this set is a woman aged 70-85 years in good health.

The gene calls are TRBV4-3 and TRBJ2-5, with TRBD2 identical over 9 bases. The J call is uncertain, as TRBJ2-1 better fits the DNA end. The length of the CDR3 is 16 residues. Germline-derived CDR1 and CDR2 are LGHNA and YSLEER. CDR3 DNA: TGCGCCAGCAGCCAAGATCTAGCGGGAAAAAGGGGTGAGCAGTTCTTC. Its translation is CASSQDLAGKRGEQFF.

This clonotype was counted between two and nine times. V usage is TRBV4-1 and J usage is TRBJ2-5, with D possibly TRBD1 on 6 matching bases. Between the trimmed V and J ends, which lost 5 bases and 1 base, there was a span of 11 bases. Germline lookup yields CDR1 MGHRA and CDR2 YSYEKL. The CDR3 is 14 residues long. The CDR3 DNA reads TGCGCCAGCAGCAAAGGGGGTAGCCAAGAGACCCAGTACTTC. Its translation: CASSKGGSQETQYF.

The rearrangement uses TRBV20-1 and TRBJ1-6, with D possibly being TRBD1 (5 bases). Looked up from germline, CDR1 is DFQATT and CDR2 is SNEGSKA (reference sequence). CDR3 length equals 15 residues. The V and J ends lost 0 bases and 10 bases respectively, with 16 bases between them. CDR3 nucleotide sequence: TGCAGTGCTAGAGAAGGGTCAGGGTGGGGCTCACCCCTCCACTTT. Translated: CSAREGSGWGSPLHF.

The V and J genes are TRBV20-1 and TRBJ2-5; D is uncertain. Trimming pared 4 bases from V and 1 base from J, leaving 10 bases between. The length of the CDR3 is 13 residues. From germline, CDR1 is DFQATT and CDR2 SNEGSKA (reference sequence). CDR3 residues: CSAKVQPQETQYF. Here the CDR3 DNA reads TGCAGTGCTAAGGTCCAGCCCCAAGAGACCCAGTACTTC.

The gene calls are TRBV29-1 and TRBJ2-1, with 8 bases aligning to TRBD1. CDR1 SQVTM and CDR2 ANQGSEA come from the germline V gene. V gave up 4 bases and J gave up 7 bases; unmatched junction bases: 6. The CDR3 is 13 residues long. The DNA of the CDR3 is TGCAGCGTTGGTACAGGGGGTCTAAATGAGCAGTTCTTC. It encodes CSVGTGGLNEQFF.

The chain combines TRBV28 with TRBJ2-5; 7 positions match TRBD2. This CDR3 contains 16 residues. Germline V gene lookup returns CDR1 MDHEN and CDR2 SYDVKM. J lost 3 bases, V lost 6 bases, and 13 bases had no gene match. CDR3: CASSWGGAQREETQYF. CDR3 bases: TGTGCCAGCAGCTGGGGAGGGGCGCAACGGGAAGAGACCCAGTACTTC. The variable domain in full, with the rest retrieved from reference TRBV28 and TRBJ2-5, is DVKVTQSSRYLVKRTGEKVFLECVQDMDHENMFWYRQDPGLGLRLIYFSYDVKMKEKGDIPEGYSVSREKKERFSLILESASTNQTSMYLCASSWGGAQREETQYFGPGTRLLVL.

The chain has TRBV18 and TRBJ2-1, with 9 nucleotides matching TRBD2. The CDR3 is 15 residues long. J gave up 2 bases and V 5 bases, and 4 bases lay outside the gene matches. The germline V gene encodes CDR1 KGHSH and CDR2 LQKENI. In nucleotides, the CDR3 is TGTGCCAGCTCAGGGAGCGGGAGGACCTACAATGAGCAGTTCTTC. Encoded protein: CASSGSGRTYNEQFF. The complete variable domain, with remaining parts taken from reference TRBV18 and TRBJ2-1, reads NAGVMQNPRHLVRRRGQEARLRCSPMKGHSHVYWYRQLPEEGLKFMVYLQKENIIDESGMPKERFSAEFPKEGPSILRIQQVVRGDSAAYFCASSGSGRTYNEQFFGPGTRLTVL.

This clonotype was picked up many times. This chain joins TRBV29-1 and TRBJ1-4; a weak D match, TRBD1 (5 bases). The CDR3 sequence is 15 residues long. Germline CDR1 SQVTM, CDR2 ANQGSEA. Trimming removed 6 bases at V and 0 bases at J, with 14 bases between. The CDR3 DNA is TGCAGCGTCCGGCTCGCGACAGCAACTAATGAAAAACTGTTTTTT. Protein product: CSVRLATATNEKLFF.

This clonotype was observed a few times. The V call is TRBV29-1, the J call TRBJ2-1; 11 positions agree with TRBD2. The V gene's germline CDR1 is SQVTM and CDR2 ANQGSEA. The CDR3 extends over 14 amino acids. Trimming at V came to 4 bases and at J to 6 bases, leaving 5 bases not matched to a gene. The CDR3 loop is CSVVGTSGRNEQFF. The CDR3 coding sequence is TGCAGCGTTGTTGGGACTAGCGGACGCAATGAGCAGTTCTTC.